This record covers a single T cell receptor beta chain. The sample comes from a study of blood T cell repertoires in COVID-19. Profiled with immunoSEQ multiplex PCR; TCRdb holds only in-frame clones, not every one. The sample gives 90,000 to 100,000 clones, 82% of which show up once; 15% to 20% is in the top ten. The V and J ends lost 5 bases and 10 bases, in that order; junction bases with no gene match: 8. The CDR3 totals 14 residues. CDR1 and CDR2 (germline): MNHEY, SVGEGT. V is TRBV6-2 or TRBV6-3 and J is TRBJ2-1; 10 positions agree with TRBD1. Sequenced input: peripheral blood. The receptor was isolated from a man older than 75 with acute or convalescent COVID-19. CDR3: CASSPGTGAREQFF. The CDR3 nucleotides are TGTGCCAGCAGTCCGGGGACAGGGGCCCGCGAGCAGTTCTTC.